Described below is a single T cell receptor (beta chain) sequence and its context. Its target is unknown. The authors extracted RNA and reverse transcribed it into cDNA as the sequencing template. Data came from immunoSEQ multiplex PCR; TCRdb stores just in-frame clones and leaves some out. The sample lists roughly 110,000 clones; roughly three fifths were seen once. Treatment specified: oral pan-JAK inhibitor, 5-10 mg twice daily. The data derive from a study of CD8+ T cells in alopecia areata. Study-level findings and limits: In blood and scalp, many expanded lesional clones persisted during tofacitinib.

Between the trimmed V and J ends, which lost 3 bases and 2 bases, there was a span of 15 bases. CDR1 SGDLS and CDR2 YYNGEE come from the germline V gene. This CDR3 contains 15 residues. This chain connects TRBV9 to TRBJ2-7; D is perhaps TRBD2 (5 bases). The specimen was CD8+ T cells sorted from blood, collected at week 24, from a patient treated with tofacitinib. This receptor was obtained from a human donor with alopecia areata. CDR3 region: CASSAVGDPTYEQYF. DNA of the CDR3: TGTGCCAGCAGCGCCGTCGGGGATCCCACCTACGAGCAGTACTTC.